The 16 T cell receptor beta chains given below trace back to one sample, sequenced in a study of cytomegalovirus exposure and HLA in healthy donors. TCRdb keeps only in-frame clones here, not all; method: immunoSEQ multiplex PCR. The data show around 200,000 clones, 84% seen once. Sequencing used PBMCs. These receptors all stem from a woman between 18 and 29 years old in good health and CMV-seropositive.

V gene TRBV5-6 combines with J gene TRBJ1-1; D unresolved. The CDR3 length is 13 residues. The germline V and J ends were trimmed by 0 bases and 6 bases, with 9 bases remaining between them. Germline values: CDR1 SGHDT, CDR2 YYEEEE. The chain's CDR3 is CASSLGASAEAFF. As DNA, the CDR3 is TGTGCCAGCAGCTTGGGGGCTTCGGCTGAAGCTTTCTTT.

This rearrangement joins TRBV9 to TRBJ2-3; TRBD2 matches at 10 bases. CDR3 length equals 16 residues. Per the germline V gene, CDR1 is SGDLS and CDR2 is YYNGEE. V lost 3 bases to trimming and J lost 4 bases; unmatched junction nucleotides: 8. The CDR3: CASSAFSGGSSDTQYF. The CDR3 DNA follows: TGTGCCAGCAGCGCATTTAGCGGGGGGAGTTCAGATACGCAGTATTTT. Looking up the rest from reference TRBV9 and TRBJ2-3 gives the full variable domain: DSGVTQTPKHLITATGQRVTLRCSPRSGDLSVYWYQQSLDQGLQFLIQYYNGEERAKGNILERFSAQQFPDLHSELNLSSLELGDSALYFCASSAFSGGSSDTQYFGPGTRLTVL.

Notes on this clone: A read error is likely here: a far larger clone is one base away. The gene calls are TRBV25-1 and TRBJ2-2; possibly TRBD2 for D (5 bases). The CDR3 sequence is 13 residues long. V lost 3 bases to trimming and J lost 3 bases, with 5 bases between them. Germline assignment: CDR1 MGHDK and CDR2 SYGVNS. CDR3 DNA sequence: TGTGCCAGCAGTGAGAGGGACACCGGGGAGCTGTTTTTT. Protein sequence: CASSERDTGELFF.

J is TRBJ2-5 and V is TRBV21-1; TRBD2 reflects the table's D call only, with no check against the DNA. TRBV21-1 is termed a pseudogene. The CDR3 contains 14 residues. This chain's CDR3 is CASSEGGAQETQYF. CDR3 DNA sequence: TGTGCCAGCAGCGAGGGGGGGGCACAAGAGACCCAGTACTTC.

The CDR3 protein is CSVEDEFNEQFF. The CDR3 DNA follows: TGCAGCGTTGAAGATGAGTTCAATGAGCAGTTCTTC. The chain recombines TRBV29-1 with TRBJ2-1; no clear D gene. This CDR3 is 12 amino acids long. Deletions cut 0 bases from V and 6 bases from J, with 6 bases between. In germline, CDR1 is SQVTM, CDR2 ANQGSEA.

In its sample, this clone was seen once. The J gene is TRBJ2-7, the V gene TRBV28; possibly TRBD2 for D (6 bases). With 2 bases removed from V and 4 bases from J, the gap between germline ends came to 15 bases. The CDR3 contains 15 residues. CDR1 is MDHEN and CDR2 is SYDVKM in the germline V gene. This CDR3 reads CASSLVKVGRYEQYF. For the CDR3, the DNA is TGTGCCAGCAGTTTAGTCAAAGTTGGGAGGTACGAGCAGTACTTC. Full variable domain (outside the CDR3, taken from reference TRBV28 and TRBJ2-7): DVKVTQSSRYLVKRTGEKVFLECVQDMDHENMFWYRQDPGLGLRLIYFSYDVKMKEKGDIPEGYSVSREKKERFSLILESASTNQTSMYLCASSLVKVGRYEQYFGPGTRLTVT.

The V call is TRBV7-9, the J call TRBJ1-1, with 7 bases aligning to TRBD1. The CDR3 is 17 amino acids. Looked up from germline, CDR1 is SEHNR and CDR2 is FQNEAQ (reference sequence). V lost 4 bases, J lost 7 bases, and 18 bases stayed unmatched. The CDR3 is CASSSVRGPGGFGEAFF. DNA of the CDR3: TGTGCCAGCAGCTCCGTTCGAGGCCCAGGGGGATTTGGTGAAGCTTTCTTT.

This clone was observed once. The chain carries TRBV6-1 and TRBJ1-5, with 8 bases that match TRBD1. CDR3 length equals 13 residues. Germline V gene data show CDR1 as MNHNS and CDR2 as SASEGT. The V and J ends lost 4 bases and 6 bases, in that order; junction bases with no gene match: 2. This CDR3 is CASSVDRGQPQHF. CDR3 bases: TGTGCCAGCAGTGTAGACAGGGGTCAGCCCCAGCATTTT.

In its sample, this clone was seen once. The rearrangement uses TRBV7-8 and TRBJ1-5; D gene ambiguous. The CDR3 runs to 13 residues. Trimming pared 4 bases from V and 7 bases from J, leaving 11 bases between. Germline CDR1 is SGHVS and CDR2 is FQNEAQ. DNA for the CDR3: TGTGCCAGCAGCTCTTTGCCCAGGCAGCCCCAGCATTTT. It codes for CASSSLPRQPQHF.

V gene TRBV2 combines with J gene TRBJ1-6; the D gene is possibly TRBD1 (5 bases). The CDR3 extends over 18 amino acids. Germline loops: CDR1 SNHLY, CDR2 FYNNEI. V lost 2 bases and J 9 bases, leaving 23 bases between the germline ends. CDR3 DNA: TGTGCCAGCAGTGAAAATCTCTCGTCGACAGCTAGAATTTCACCCCTCCACTTT. Residues: CASSENLSSTARISPLHF.

The genes are TRBV6-4 and TRBJ2-2; TRBD1 might be the D (8 bases). This CDR3 has 15 amino acids. Germline V gene data show CDR1 as MRHNA and CDR2 as SNTAGT. With 6 bases removed from V and 3 bases from J, the gap between germline ends came to 14 bases. As DNA, the CDR3 is TGTGCCAGCAGCCACAGGGGGGGTGACACCGGGGAGCTGTTTTTT. This gives the protein CASSHRGGDTGELFF.

The genes are TRBV18 and TRBJ1-2, with D perhaps TRBD1 (6 bases). Trimming cost V 3 bases and J 2 bases, with 10 bases left between them. Germline values: CDR1 KGHSH, CDR2 LQKENI. This CDR3 region has 14 residues. The CDR3 DNA reads TGTGCCAGCTCACCTGGACAGTGGAACTATGGCTACACCTTC. Its translation is CASSPGQWNYGYTF.

This sequence joins TRBV7-3 and TRBJ2-2; 8 nucleotides line up with TRBD1. Unmatched junction bases numbered 0, after V lost 3 bases and J lost 3 bases. This CDR3 spans 14 amino acids. Per the germline V gene, CDR1 is SGHTA and CDR2 is FQGTGA. In DNA, the CDR3 is TGTGCCAGCAGCTTGGGACAGGACACCGGGGAGCTGTTTTTT. Its translation is CASSLGQDTGELFF.

The CDR3 region is CASSLRQGQGNTIYF. CDR3 coding DNA: TGTGCCAGCAGCCTACGACAGGGGCAGGGAAACACCATATATTTT. The chain links TRBV7-9 to TRBJ1-3, with 8 nucleotides matching TRBD1. V shed 5 bases, J shed 4 bases, and the junction held 7 bases outside the gene matches. The germline V gene has CDR1 SEHNR and CDR2 FQNEAQ (reference sequence). The CDR3 is made up of 15 amino acids. Full variable domain (remainder filled in from reference TRBV7-9 and TRBJ1-3): DTGVSQNPRHKITKRGQNVTFRCDPISEHNRLYWYRQTLGQGPEFLTYFQNEAQLEKSRLLSDRFSAERPKGSFSTLEIQRTEQGDSAMYLCASSLRQGQGNTIYFGEGSWLTVV.

CDR3: CASSDSTGGANVLTF. CDR3 bases: TGTGCCAGCAGTGACTCGACAGGTGGGGCCAACGTCCTGACTTTC. The J gene is TRBJ2-6, the V gene TRBV6-4, with a possible D match to TRBD1 (6 bases). Per germline, CDR1 MRHNA and CDR2 SNTAGT. The germline V and J ends were trimmed by 0 bases and 3 bases, with 6 bases remaining between them. The CDR3 has 15 residues.

This chain links TRBV5-6 with TRBJ1-1; possibly TRBD1 for D (6 bases). Germline loops: CDR1 SGHDT, CDR2 YYEEEE. Trimming shortened V by 5 bases and J by 7 bases, and 21 bases separated the two germline ends. The CDR3 runs 15 residues. CDR3 sequence: CASREQTGKLNEAFF. CDR3 bases: TGTGCCAGCAGGGAACAGACAGGCAAGCTAAATGAAGCTTTCTTT.